This T cell receptor (beta chain) was captured in a study of blood T cell repertoires in COVID-19. Study-level background: Sources were T cells, B-cell-depleted T cells, or PBMCs; the material itself was cDNA or gDNA.

Germline V gives CDR1 GTSNPN, CDR2 SVGIG (reference sequence). Trimming removed 0 bases from V and 2 bases from J, with 11 bases in between. The CDR3 spans 15 residues. Enrolled during active infection, Seattle patients were then followed longitudinally. The data were produced by immunoSEQ multiplex PCR, yet TCRdb's version contains in-frame clones alone and is incomplete. The sample records some 450,000 clones, roughly 90% being singletons. Material for sequencing was peripheral blood. V usage is TRBV30 and J usage is TRBJ1-5, with D hard to call. The TCR was taken from a man between 18 and 29 years old with COVID-19, enrolled during active disease. The CDR3 region has the DNA TGTGCCTGGAGTGTAGGCGGCATTGGCAATCAGCCCCAGCATTTT. This translates into CAWSVGGIGNQPQHF.